These T cell receptor beta chains were read from a single sample in a study of blood T cell repertoires in COVID-19. Repertoires were generated with immunoSEQ multiplex PCR, while TCRdb's copy carries only in-frame clones and drops some. The table shows about 150,000 clones, with approximately 78% occurring only once. Specimen: PBMCs or T cells enriched from blood (not recorded which). The receptors here all came from a woman between 45 and 65 years old who had recovered from COVID-19. Each CDR3 is given with its conserved first and last residue. D genes are given only for firm matches.

j_call | v_call | d_call | cdr3_aa
TRBJ1-6 | TRBV5-1 | TRBD1 | CASRDSGNSPLHF
TRBJ2-3 | TRBV5-1 | TRBD2 | CASSLGLAGSIDTQYF
TRBJ2-5 | TRBV3-1/TRBV3-2 | TRBD2 | CASSGSSSGGVGETQYF
TRBJ2-1 | TRBV5-1 | TRBD2 | CASSDPVGSGGNNEQFF
TRBJ2-3 | TRBV14 | . | CASSQDFPSTDTQYF
TRBJ2-3 | TRBV6-4 | TRBD2 | CASSTSGGADTQYF
TRBJ2-6 | TRBV28 | . | CASSIGAISGANVLTF
TRBJ1-3 | TRBV7-9 | TRBD1 | CASSGDRVSSGNTIYF
TRBJ2-3 | TRBV6-5 | . | CASGWGADTQYF
TRBJ1-5 | TRBV7-3 | TRBD1 | CASSLAFGTGYSNQPQHF
TRBJ1-1 | TRBV12-3/TRBV12-4 | . | CASSFKTDTEAFF
TRBJ1-1 | TRBV9 | . | CASSTLDKSFTEAFF
TRBJ1-2 | TRBV6-5 | TRBD1 | CASSYQHRGQRVGYTF
TRBJ2-5 | TRBV19 | . | CASRFGAGQETQYF
TRBJ1-2 | TRBV10-3 | . | CAISRRDGYTF
TRBJ2-6 | TRBV19 | TRBD1 | CASSRVRQGNSGANVLTF
TRBJ1-1 | TRBV3-1/TRBV3-2 | . | CASFGDTEAFF